The source of this TCR beta chain is a study of shared clonotypes between healthy human individuals. Study conclusions and caveats: Generally, naive subsets (rather than memory subsets) showed larger estimated richness.

Sequencing was performed with immunoSEQ multiplex PCR; in TCRdb, only in-frame clones are kept and a portion is missing. The table has about 1 million clones, around 76% seen once. A word on this clone: Its matching antigen is unknown.

Germline CDR1 MNHNS, CDR2 SASEGT. This CDR3 is built from 14 residues. The ends were cut back, 6 bases at V and 0 bases at J, with 12 bases in the middle. Sequenced input: memory CD4+ T cells sorted from blood. Noted subset: CD45RA-negative fraction. The source is a man in his late teens or twenties in good health. V gene TRBV6-1 combines with J gene TRBJ2-7; TRBD1 or TRBD2 may be the D gene (5 bases each). DNA for the CDR3: TGTGCCAGCAGAAGGGACCAGACCTCCTACGAGCAGTACTTC. It translates to CASRRDQTSYEQYF.